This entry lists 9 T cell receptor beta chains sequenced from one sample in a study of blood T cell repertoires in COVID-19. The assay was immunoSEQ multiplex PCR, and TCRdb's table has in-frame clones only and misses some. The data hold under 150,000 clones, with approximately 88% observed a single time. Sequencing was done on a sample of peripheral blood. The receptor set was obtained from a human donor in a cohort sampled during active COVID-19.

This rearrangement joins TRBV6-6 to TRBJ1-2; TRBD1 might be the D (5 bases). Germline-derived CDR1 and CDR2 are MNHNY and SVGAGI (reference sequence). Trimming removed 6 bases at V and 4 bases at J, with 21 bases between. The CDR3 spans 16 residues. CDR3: CASRFTDSALGYGYTF. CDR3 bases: TGTGCCAGCAGGTTCACCGACAGTGCTTTGGGCTATGGCTACACCTTC.

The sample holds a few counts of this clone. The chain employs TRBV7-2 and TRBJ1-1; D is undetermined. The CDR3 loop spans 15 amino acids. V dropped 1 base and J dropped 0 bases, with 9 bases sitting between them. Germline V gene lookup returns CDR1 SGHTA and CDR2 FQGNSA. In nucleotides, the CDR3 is TGTGCCAGCAGCTTAGACAGCTCCATGAACACTGAAGCTTTCTTT. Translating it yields CASSLDSSMNTEAFF.

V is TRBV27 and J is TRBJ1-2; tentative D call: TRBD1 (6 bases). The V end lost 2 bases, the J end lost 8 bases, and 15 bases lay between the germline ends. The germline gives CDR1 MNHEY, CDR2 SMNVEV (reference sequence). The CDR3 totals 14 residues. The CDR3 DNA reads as TGTGCCAGCAGTTTAACACAGGGTCTCAGGGGCTACACCTTC. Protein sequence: CASSLTQGLRGYTF.

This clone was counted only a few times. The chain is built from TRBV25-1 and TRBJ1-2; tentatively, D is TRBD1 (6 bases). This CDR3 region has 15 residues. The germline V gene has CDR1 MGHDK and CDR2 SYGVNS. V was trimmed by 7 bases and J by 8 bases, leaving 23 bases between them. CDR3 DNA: TGTGCCAGCACCGAGACCCCGGGGGGCCTCGGGGGCTACACCTTC. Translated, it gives CASTETPGGLGGYTF.

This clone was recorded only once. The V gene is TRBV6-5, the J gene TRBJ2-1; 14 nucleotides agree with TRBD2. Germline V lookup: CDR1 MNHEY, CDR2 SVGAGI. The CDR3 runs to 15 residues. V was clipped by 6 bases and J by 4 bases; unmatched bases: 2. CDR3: CASRRTSGGYNEQFF. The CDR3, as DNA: TGTGCCAGCAGACGGACTAGCGGGGGGTACAATGAGCAGTTCTTC.

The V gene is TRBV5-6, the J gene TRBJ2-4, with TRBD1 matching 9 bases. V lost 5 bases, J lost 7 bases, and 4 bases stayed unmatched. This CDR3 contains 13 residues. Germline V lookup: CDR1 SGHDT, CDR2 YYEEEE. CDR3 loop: CASSGTGSNIQYF. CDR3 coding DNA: TGTGCCAGCAGTGGGACAGGGAGCAACATTCAGTACTTC.

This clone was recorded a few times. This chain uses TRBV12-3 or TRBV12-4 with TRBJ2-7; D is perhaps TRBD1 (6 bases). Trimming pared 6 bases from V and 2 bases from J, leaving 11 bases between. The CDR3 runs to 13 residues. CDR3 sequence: CASRAQGPYEQYF. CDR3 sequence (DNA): TGTGCCAGCAGGGCCCAGGGGCCCTACGAGCAGTACTTC.

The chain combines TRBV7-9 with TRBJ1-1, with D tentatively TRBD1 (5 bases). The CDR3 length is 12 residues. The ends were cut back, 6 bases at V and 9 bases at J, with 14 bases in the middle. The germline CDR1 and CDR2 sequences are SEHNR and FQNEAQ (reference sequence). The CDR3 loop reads CASSSGLLQAFF. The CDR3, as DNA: TGTGCCAGCAGTTCGGGACTTTTGCAAGCTTTCTTT.

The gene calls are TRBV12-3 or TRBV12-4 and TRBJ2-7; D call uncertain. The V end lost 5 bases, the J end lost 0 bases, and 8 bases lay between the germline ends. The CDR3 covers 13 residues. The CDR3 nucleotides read TGTGCCAGCAGTGCCGGGTCCTCCTACGAGCAGTACTTC. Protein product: CASSAGSSYEQYF.